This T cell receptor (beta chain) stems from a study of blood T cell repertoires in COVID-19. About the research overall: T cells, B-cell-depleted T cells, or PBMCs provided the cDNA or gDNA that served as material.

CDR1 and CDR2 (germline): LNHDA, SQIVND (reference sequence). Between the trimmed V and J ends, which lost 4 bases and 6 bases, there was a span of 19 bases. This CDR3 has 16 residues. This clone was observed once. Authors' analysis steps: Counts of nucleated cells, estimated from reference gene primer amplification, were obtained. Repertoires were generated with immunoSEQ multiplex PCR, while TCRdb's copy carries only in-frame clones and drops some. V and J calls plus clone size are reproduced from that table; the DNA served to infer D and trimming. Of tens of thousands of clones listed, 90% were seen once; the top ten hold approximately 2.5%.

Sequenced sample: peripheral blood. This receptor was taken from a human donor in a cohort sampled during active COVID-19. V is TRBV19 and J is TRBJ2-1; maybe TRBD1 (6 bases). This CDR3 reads CASSTLGGHGLNEQFF. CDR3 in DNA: TGTGCCAGTAGTACCCTAGGGGGACACGGTCTCAATGAGCAGTTCTTC. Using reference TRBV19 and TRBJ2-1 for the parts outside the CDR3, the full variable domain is DGGITQSPKYLFRKEGQNVTLSCEQNLNHDAMYWYRQDPGQGLRLIYYSQIVNDFQKGDIAEGYSVSREKKESFPLTVTSAQKNPTAFYLCASSTLGGHGLNEQFFGPGTRLTVL.